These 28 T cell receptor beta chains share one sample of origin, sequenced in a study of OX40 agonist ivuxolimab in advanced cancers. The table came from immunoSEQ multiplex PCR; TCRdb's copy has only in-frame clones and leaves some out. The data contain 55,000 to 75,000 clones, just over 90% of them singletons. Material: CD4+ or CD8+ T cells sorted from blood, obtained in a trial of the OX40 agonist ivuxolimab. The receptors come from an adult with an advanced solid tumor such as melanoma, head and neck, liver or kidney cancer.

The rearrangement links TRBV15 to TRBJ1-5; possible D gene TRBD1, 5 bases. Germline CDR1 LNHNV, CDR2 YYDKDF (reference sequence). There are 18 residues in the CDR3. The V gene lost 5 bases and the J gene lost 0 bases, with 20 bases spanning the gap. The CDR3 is CATSRGRGVINSNQPQHF. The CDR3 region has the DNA TGTGCCACCAGCCGGGGACGAGGGGTAATAAATAGCAATCAGCCCCAGCATTTT.

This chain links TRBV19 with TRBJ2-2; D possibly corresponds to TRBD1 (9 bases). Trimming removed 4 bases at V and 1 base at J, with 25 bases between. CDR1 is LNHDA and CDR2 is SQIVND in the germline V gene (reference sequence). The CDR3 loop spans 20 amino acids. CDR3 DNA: TGTGCCAGTAGTACCACAGGGGGCTCGACTAGCGTAAGGAACACCGGGGAGCTGTTTTTT. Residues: CASSTTGGSTSVRNTGELFF.

The CDR3 region has the DNA TGTGCCAGCAGCCCCGGAGGGGGTCTCTATGGCTACACCTTC. Translating gives CASSPGGGLYGYTF. The J gene is TRBJ1-2, the V gene TRBV6-5, with D maybe TRBD1 (6 bases). Between the trimmed V and J ends, which lost 6 bases and 4 bases, there was a span of 15 bases. The CDR3 runs to 14 residues. CDR1 is MNHEY, CDR2 SVGAGI, per germline.

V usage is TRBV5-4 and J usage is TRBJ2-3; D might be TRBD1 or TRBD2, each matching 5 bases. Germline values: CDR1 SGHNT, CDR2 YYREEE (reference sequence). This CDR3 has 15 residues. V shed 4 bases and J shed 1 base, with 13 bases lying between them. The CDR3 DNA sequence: TGTGCCAGCAGCCTCCCCGGGGCTCGCACAGATACGCAGTATTTT. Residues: CASSLPGARTDTQYF.

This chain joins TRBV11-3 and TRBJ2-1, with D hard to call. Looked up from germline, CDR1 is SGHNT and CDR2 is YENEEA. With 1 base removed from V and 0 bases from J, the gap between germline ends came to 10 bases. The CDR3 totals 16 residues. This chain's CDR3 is CASSLAGSTSYNEQFF. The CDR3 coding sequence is TGTGCCAGCAGCTTAGCGGGCAGCACCTCCTACAATGAGCAGTTCTTC.

DNA for the CDR3: TGCGCCAGCAGCTTTCTAGCGGGAGGCGACTACAATGAGCAGTTCTTC. Its translation: CASSFLAGGDYNEQFF. The V call is TRBV5-1, the J call TRBJ2-1; 11 nucleotides match TRBD2. Germline-derived CDR1 and CDR2 are SGHRS and YFSETQ. After removal of 2 bases from V and 3 bases from J, the junction contained 4 bases not matched to a gene. The CDR3 runs to 16 residues. Drawing the rest from reference TRBV5-1 and TRBJ2-1, the complete variable domain is KAGVTQTPRYLIKTRGQQVTLSCSPISGHRSVSWYQQTPGQGLQFLFEYFSETQRNKGNFPGRFSGRQFSNSRSEMNVSTLELGDSALYLCASSFLAGGDYNEQFFGPGTRLTVL.

CDR3 loop: CASSQVSGTGAQETQYF. CDR3 in DNA: TGCGCCAGCAGCCAAGTAAGCGGAACAGGAGCCCAAGAGACCCAGTACTTC. The chain uses TRBV4-1 and TRBJ2-5; D tentatively reads TRBD1 or TRBD2 (5 bases each). V lost 1 base and J lost 1, with 16 bases in between. The V gene's germline CDR1 is MGHRA and CDR2 YSYEKL. The CDR3 loop spans 17 amino acids.

CDR3 protein: CASMGDNHFNEQFF. The CDR3 DNA follows: TGTGCCAGCATGGGGGACAACCATTTCAATGAGCAGTTCTTC. The chain is built from TRBV27 and TRBJ2-1; the D gene is possibly TRBD1 (6 bases). CDR1 is MNHEY, CDR2 SMNVEV, per germline (reference sequence). Trimming removed 7 bases from V and 6 bases from J, with 16 bases in between. The CDR3 is made up of 14 amino acids.

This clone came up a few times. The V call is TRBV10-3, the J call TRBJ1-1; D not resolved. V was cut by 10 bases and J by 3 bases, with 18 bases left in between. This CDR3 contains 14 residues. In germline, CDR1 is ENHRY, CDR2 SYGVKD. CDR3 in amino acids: CATRRGIMDTEAFF. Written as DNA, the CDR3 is TGTGCCACCCGGAGAGGGATCATGGACACTGAAGCTTTCTTT.

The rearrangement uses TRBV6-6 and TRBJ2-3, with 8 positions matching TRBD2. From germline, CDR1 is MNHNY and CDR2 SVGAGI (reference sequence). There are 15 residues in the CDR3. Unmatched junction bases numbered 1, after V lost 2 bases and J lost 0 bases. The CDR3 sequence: CASSYGTRSTDTQYF. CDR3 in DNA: TGTGCCAGCAGTTACGGGACTAGAAGCACAGATACGCAGTATTTT.

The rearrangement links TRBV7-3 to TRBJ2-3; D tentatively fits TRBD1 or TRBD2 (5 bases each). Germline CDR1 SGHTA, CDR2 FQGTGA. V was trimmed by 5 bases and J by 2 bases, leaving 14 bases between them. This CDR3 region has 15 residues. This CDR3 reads CASSLEGRPTDTQYF. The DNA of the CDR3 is TGTGCCAGCAGCCTCGAGGGGCGGCCCACAGATACGCAGTATTTT.

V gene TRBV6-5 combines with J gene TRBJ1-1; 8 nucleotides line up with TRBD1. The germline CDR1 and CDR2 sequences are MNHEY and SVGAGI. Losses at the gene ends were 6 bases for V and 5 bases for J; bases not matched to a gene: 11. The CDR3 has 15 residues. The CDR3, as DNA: TGTGCCAGCAGGCTGAACAGGGGGTTTGGGACTGAAGCTTTCTTT. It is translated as CASRLNRGFGTEAFF.

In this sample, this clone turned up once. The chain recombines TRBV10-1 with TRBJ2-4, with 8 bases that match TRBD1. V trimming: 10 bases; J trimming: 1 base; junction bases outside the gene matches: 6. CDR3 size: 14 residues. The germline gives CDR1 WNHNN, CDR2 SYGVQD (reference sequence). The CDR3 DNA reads TGCGCCACCCCCAGGGGGCCGGCCAAAAACATTCAGTACTTC. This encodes CATPRGPAKNIQYF.

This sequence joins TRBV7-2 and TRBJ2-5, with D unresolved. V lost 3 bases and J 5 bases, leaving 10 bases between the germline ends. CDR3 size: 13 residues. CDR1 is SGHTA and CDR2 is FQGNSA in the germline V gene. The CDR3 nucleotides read TGTGCCAGCAGCTTCCAGTTGTTGGAGACCCAGTACTTC. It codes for CASSFQLLETQYF. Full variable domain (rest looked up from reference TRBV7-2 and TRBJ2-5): GAGVSQSPSNKVTEKGKDVELRCDPISGHTALYWYRQSLGQGLEFLIYFQGNSAPDKSGLPSDRFSAERTGGSVSTLTIQRTQQEDSAVYLCASSFQLLETQYFGPGTRLLVL.

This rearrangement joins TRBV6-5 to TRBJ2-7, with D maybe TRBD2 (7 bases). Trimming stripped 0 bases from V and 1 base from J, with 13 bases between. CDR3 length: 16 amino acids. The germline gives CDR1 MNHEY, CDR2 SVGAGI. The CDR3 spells CASSYSRGGGSYEQYF. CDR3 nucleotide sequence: TGTGCCAGCAGTTACTCGCGGGGAGGGGGGTCCTACGAGCAGTACTTC.

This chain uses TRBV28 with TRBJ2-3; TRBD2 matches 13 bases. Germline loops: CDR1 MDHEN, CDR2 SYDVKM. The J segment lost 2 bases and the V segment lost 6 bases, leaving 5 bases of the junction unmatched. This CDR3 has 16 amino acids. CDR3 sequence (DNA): TGTGCCAGCAGAACCGGGACTAGCGGGGCCACAGATACGCAGTATTTT. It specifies CASRTGTSGATDTQYF. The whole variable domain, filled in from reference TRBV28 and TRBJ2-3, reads DVKVTQSSRYLVKRTGEKVFLECVQDMDHENMFWYRQDPGLGLRLIYFSYDVKMKEKGDIPEGYSVSREKKERFSLILESASTNQTSMYLCASRTGTSGATDTQYFGPGTRLTVL.

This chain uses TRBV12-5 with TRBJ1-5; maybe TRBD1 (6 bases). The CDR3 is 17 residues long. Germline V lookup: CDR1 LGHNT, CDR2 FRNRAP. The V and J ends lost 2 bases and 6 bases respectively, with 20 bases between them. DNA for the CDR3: TGTGCTAGTGGTTTGATAAGACAGGTCGTAGAGGGTCAGCCCCAGCATTTT. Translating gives CASGLIRQVVEGQPQHF.

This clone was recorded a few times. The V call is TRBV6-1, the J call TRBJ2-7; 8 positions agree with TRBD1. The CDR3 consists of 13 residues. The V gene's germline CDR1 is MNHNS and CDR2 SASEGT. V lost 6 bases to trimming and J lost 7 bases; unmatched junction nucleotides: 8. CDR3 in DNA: TGTGCCAGCAGGGACGGACAGGGCCAAGAGCAGTACTTC. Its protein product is CASRDGQGQEQYF.

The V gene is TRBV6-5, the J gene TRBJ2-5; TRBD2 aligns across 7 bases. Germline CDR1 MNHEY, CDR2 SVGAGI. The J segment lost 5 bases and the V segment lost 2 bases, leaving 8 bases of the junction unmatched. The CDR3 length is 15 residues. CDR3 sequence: CASSYGWGGTETQYF. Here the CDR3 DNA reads TGTGCCAGCAGTTACGGATGGGGGGGGACGGAGACCCAGTACTTC.

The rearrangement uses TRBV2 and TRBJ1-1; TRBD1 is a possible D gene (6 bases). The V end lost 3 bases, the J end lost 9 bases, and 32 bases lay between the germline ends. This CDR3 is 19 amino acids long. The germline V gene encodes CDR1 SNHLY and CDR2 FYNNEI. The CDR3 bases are TGTGCCAGCAGTGAGTACAGGGCATCCGGGTCAGGGGAAAGATCTAAAGCTTTCTTT. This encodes CASSEYRASGSGERSKAFF.

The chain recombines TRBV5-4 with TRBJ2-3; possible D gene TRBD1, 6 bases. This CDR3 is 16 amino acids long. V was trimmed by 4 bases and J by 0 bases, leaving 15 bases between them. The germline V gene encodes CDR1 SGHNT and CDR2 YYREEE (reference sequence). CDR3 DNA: TGTGCCAGCAGCGCAACAGGGTATGCTAGCACAGATACGCAGTATTTT. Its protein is CASSATGYASTDTQYF.

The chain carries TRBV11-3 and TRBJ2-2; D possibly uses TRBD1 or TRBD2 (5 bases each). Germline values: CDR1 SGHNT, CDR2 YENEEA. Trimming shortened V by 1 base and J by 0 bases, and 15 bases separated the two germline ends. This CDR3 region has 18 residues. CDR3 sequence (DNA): TGTGCCAGCAGCTTAGGAGGGGTGGCAGGGACGAACACCGGGGAGCTGTTTTTT. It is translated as CASSLGGVAGTNTGELFF.

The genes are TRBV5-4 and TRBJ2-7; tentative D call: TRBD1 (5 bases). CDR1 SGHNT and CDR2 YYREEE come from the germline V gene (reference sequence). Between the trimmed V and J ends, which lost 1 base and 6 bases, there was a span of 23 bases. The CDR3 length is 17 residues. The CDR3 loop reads CASSLFGSVGQGSEQYF. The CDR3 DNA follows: TGTGCCAGCAGCTTGTTTGGTAGTGTTGGTCAGGGATCCGAGCAGTACTTC.

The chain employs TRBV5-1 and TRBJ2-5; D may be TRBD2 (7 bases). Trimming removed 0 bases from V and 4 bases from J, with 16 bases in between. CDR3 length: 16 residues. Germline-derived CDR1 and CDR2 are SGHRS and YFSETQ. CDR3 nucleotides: TGCGCCAGCAGCTTGGACCCCCGGGGAGGGGGAGAGACCCAGTACTTC. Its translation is CASSLDPRGGGETQYF.

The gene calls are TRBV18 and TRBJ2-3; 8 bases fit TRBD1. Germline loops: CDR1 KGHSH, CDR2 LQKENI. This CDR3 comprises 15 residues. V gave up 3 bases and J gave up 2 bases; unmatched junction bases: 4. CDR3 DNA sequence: TGTGCCAGCTCACCTCGACAGGGGTACACAGATACGCAGTATTTT. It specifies CASSPRQGYTDTQYF.

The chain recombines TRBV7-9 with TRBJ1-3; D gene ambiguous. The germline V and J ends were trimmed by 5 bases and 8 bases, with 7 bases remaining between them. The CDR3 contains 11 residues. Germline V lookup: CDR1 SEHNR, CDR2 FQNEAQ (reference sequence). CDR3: CASSPRDTIYF. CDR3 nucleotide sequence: TGTGCCAGCAGCCCCCGCGACACCATATATTTT.

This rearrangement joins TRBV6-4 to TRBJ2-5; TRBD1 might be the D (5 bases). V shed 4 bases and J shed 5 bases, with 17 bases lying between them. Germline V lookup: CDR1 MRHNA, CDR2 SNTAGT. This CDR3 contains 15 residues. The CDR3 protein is CASSAAGNPGETQYF. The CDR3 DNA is TGTGCCAGCAGTGCCGCAGGGAATCCTGGGGAGACCCAGTACTTC.

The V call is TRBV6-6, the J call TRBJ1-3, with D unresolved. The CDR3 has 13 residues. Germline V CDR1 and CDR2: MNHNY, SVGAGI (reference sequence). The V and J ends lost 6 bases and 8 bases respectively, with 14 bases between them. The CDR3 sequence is CASRTKTGDTIYF. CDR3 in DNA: TGTGCCAGCAGGACTAAGACCGGGGACACCATATATTTT.